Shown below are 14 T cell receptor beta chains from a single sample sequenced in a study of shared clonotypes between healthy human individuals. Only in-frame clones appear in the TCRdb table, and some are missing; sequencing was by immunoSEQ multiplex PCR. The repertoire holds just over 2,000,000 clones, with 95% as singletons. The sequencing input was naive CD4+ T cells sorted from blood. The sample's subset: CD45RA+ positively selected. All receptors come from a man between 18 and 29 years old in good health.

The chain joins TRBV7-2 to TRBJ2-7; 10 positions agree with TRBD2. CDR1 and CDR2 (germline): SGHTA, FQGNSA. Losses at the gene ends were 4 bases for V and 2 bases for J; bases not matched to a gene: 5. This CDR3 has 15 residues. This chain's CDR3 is CASSSLLAGAYEQYF. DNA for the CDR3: TGTGCCAGCAGCTCCTTGCTAGCGGGAGCCTACGAGCAGTACTTC.

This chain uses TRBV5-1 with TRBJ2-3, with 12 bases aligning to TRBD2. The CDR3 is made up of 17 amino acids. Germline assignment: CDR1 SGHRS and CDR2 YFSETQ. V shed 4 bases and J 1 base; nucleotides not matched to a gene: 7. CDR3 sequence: CASSPGRLAGGTDTQYF. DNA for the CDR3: TGCGCCAGCAGCCCCGGGCGACTAGCGGGGGGCACAGATACGCAGTATTTT.

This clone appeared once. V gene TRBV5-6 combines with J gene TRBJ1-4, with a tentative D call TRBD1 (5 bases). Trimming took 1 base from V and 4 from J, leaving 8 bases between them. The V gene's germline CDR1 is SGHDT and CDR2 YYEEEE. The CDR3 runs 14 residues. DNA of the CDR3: TGTGCCAGCAGCTTGACAGGAGTTAATGAAAAACTGTTTTTT. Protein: CASSLTGVNEKLFF. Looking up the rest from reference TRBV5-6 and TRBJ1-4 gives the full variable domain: DAGVTQSPTHLIKTRGQQVTLRCSPKSGHDTVSWYQQALGQGPQFIFQYYEEEERQRGNFPDRFSGHQFPNYSSELNVNALLLGDSALYLCASSLTGVNEKLFFGSGTQLSVL.

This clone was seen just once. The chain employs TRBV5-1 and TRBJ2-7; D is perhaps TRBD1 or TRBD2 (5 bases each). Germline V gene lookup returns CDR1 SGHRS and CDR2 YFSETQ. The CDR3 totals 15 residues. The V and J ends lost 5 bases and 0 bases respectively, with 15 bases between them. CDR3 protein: CASRTGTQSSYEQYF. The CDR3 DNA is TGCGCCAGCAGAACGGGGACGCAAAGCTCCTACGAGCAGTACTTC.

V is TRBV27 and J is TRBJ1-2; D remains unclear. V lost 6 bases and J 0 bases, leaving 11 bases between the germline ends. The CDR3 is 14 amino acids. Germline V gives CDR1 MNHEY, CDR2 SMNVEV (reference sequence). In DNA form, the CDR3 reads TGTGCCAGCAGCAACAGTGTAGCTAACTATGGCTACACCTTC. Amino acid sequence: CASSNSVANYGYTF.

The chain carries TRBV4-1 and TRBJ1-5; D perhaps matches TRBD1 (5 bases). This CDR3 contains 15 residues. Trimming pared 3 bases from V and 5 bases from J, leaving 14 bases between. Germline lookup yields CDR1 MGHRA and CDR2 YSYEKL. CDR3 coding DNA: TGCGCCAGCAGCCAGGGGCAGGCTGATTATCAGCCCCAGCATTTT. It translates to CASSQGQADYQPQHF.

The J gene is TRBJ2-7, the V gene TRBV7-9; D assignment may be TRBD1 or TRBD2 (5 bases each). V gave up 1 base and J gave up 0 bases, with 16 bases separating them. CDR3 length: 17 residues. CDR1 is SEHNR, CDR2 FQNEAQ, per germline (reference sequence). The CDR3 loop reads CASSLEGTWSASYEQYF. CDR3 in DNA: TGTGCCAGCAGCTTAGAAGGGACCTGGTCCGCCTCCTACGAGCAGTACTTC.

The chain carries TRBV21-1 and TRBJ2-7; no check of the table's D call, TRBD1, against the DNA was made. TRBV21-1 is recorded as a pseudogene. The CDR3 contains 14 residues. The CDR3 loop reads CASSKAGHRYEQYF. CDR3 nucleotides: TGTGCCAGCAGCAAAGCGGGACACCGCTACGAGCAGTACTTC.

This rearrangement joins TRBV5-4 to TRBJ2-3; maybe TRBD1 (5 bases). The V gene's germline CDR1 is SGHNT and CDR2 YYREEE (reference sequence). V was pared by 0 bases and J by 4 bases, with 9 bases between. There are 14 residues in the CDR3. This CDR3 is CASSLVGASDTQYF. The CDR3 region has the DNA TGTGCCAGCAGCTTGGTTGGGGCGTCAGATACGCAGTATTTT.

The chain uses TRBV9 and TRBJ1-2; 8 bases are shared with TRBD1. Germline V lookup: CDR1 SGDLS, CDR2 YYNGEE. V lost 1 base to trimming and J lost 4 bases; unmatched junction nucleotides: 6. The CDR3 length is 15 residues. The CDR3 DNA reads TGTGCCAGCAGCGTATCCAGGGGGCGAGGCTATGGCTACACCTTC. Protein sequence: CASSVSRGRGYGYTF.

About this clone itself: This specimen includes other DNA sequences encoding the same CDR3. This CDR3 is CASSSRVNYGYTF. CDR3 DNA: TGCGCCAGCAGCTCCAGGGTCAACTATGGCTACACCTTC. The chain recombines TRBV5-1 with TRBJ1-2; a weak D match, TRBD1 (5 bases). The CDR3 is 13 residues long. Trimming left V 3 bases short and J 2 bases short, with 8 bases between. Germline values: CDR1 SGHRS, CDR2 YFSETQ.

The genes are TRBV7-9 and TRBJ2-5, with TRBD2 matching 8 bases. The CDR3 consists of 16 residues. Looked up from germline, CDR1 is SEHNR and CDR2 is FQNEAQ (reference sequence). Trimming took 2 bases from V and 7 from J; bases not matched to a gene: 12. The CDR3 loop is CASSLTSGGGFGTQYF. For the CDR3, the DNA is TGTGCCAGCAGCTTAACTAGCGGAGGGGGATTTGGGACCCAGTACTTC.

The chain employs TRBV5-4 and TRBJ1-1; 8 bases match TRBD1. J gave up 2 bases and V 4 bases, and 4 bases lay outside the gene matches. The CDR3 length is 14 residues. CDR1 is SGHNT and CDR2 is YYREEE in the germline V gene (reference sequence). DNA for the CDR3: TGTGCCAGCAGCAGCAGGGGGCGAAACACTGAAGCTTTCTTT. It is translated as CASSSRGRNTEAFF.

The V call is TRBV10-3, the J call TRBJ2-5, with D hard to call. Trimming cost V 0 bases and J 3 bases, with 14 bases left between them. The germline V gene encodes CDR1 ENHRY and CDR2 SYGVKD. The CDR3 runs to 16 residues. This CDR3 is CAISESSFRQEETQYF. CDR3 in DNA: TGTGCCATCAGTGAGTCGTCGTTCCGGCAGGAAGAGACCCAGTACTTC.